The 4 T cell receptor beta chains given below trace back to one sample, sequenced in a study of shared clonotypes between healthy human individuals. The repertoire was sequenced with immunoSEQ multiplex PCR; TCRdb's copy has only in-frame clones and lacks some. The sample has 2 million to 2.5 million clones, more than 80% seen once. The specimen was naive CD4+ T cells from PBMCs. Stated subset: CD45RA+ positively selected. The receptors here all came from a man aged 18 to 30 in good health. Some clones in this sample may be carry-over from other donors' samples.

In the case of this clone: The same CDR3 also results from other DNA sequences found in this sample. The chain has TRBV9 and TRBJ2-3; TRBD2 matches at 7 bases. Germline V gene data show CDR1 as SGDLS and CDR2 as YYNGEE. V trimming: 0 bases; J trimming: 4 bases; junction bases outside the gene matches: 2. This CDR3 contains 14 residues. The CDR3 DNA reads as TGTGCCAGCAGCGTAGGCGGGAGCGCAGATACGCAGTATTTT. It codes for CASSVGGSADTQYF.

In this sample, this clone turned up once. The junction departs from germline at one end; a sequencing error may be responsible. This chain uses TRBV5-1 with TRBJ2-7; 7 positions agree with TRBD2. The CDR3 runs 14 residues. The germline gives CDR1 SGHRS, CDR2 YFSETQ. CDR3 in amino acids: CASSLAGVQYEQYF. The CDR3 region has the DNA TGCGCCAGCAGTTTGGCGGGAGTACAATACGAGCAGTACTTC.

The chain carries TRBV29-1 and TRBJ2-5; TRBD1 matches at 11 bases. This CDR3 region has 12 residues. V shed 7 bases, J shed 4 bases, and the junction held 2 bases outside the gene matches. Germline lookup yields CDR1 SQVTM and CDR2 ANQGSEA. The CDR3 protein is CSGDRGTETQYF. CDR3 in DNA: TGCAGCGGGGACAGGGGGACAGAGACCCAGTACTTC.

J is TRBJ2-3 and V is TRBV18; TRBD1 matches at 7 bases. V dropped 2 bases and J dropped 4; count of bases not matched to a gene: 3. Germline CDR1 KGHSH, CDR2 LQKENI. The CDR3 is made up of 14 amino acids. The CDR3 coding sequence is TGTGCCAGCTCACCAGGACAGGTGGCAGATACGCAGTATTTT. Encoded protein: CASSPGQVADTQYF.